This T cell receptor beta chain was obtained from a study of beta chain features in type 1 diabetes listed by TCRdb under 2018. A note on the overall study: No differences in mean age, gender distribution, total cell number or subset yield were found between patients and healthy donors. A total of approximately 110,000,000 sorted cells were examined across all samples, and a strong correlation was observed between cell number per subset and RNA yield. In the study, recently diagnosed type 1 diabetes patients and matched healthy donors were compared on the TCRB repertoires of their sorted circulating CD4+ T cell subsets. Regulatory and stem cell-like memory subsets were isolated from only 8 patients and roughly 8 healthy donors, whereas naive and central memory subsets came from all 28 donors.

Each donor gave one peripheral blood draw, roughly 110 mL on average, collected into heparinised tubes. Naive, central memory, regulatory and stem cell-like memory CD4+ T cells were sorted on a BD FACSAria II using a panel including CD45RO, CCR7, CD25, CD127, CD95 and CD27. A purity above 95% was achieved for all sorted populations. PBMCs were isolated right away by Lymphoprep density gradient centrifugation and were stained directly, without culture. So that batch effects would be minimized, each experiment stained and sorted samples in pairs, pairing one healthy donor with one patient. Concerning this clone itself: Its antigen has not been determined. Per-nucleotide qualities are absent, and no much larger clonotype sits a single base away.

CDR1 is given as LGHNA and CDR2 as YNFKEQ, both from the germline V gene. Germline trimming amounts to 0 bases on V and 5 bases on J, with 11 as the count of junction bases outside the gene matches. Including cysteine and phenylalanine, the CDR3 has 17 amino acids. The only DNA kept is the CDR3, 51 bases in frame from the first base. The High Capacity cDNA Reverse Transcription Kit was used to reverse transcribe all of the isolated RNA, meaning that expressed TCRB transcripts were what got sequenced. Deep immunoSEQ sequencing was performed on naive, central memory and regulatory T cell samples, with an average of roughly 3.3 million total reads per sample. After sorted cells were lysed in RLT buffer, RNA was extracted with DNase-treated RNeasy Micro or Mini kits, with the choice depending on cell number. To prevent cross-contamination, every cell subset was processed on its own, while patient and healthy donor samples were processed together. The immunoSEQ multiplex PCR was used to amplify TCRB sequences from cDNA, yielding 87-bp fragments that span the CDR3 region. The amplicons were sequenced using the Illumina HiSeq platform. Processing in the source paper ran as follows. Synthetic template baselines were used to correct PCR bias computationally, reads within Hamming distance 2 were collapsed together, and singletons that could not be merged were discarded. Reads were aligned to IMGT to assign V, D and J genes, CDR3 length, and insertions or deletions at six rearrangement sites. Clonotype counts were normalized to sorted cell number within each subset before computing true diversity and Gini coefficients with the tcR R package. The overlap coefficient, calculated on TCRB nucleotide sequences, was used to measure repertoire sharing. Out-of-frame TCRB sequences from naive cells were analyzed as a proxy for the pre-selection repertoire. What TCRdb holds here is the immuneACCESS table cut down to in-frame rearrangements. Part of the clones is not present; checked against another copy, under half of the missing clones reflect an unresolved V gene, and the others are unexplained. The V and J calls and clone size come from that table; D and trimming were worked out from the DNA. In all, the sample holds 810,000 or so clones, and about a sixth of those were seen once. 0.02% to 0.03% of the sample comes from the top ten.

The study at large found these results: Naive, central memory and regulatory TCRB repertoires appeared to be more similar among patients than among healthy donors. Fewer insertions and more nucleotide deletions at VDJ recombination sites were observed in patients with type 1 diabetes, implying thymic rearrangement abnormalities. Because small numbers of individuals were included in the HLA sub-analyses, any influence of HLA type on TCRB rearrangement was left unresolved. Because cDNA rather than genomic DNA was sequenced, highly expressing activated cells could have been over-represented, although no difference in activation and CD3 levels was found between groups. In all four CD4+ subsets, TCRB CDR3 length was moderately but significantly shorter in type 1 diabetes patients. Shorter templates might have been favored by PCR, but patient and control samples were amplified and corrected together, so both groups would have been affected equally by any skew.

The receptor was derived from a woman between 18 and 30 years old in good health. Sequences were obtained from naive CD4+ T cells from blood. The cell subset or site label for this specimen denotes: true naive CD4+ T cells. The chain joins TRBV4-2 to TRBJ2-5, with TRBD2 identical over 8 junction bases. In nucleotides, the sequence is TGTGCCAGCAGCCAAGATCTGTTAGCGGGAAGTAGGGAGACCCAGTACTTC. It translates as CASSQDLLAGSRETQYF.